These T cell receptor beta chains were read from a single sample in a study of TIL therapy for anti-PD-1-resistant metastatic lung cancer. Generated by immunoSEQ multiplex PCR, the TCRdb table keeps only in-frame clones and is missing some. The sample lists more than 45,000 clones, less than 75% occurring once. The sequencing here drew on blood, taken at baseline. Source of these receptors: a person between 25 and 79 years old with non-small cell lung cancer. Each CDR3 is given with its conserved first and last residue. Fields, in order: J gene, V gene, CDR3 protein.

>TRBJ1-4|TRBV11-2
CASSFPDPRREKLFF
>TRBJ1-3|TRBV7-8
CASSLGRQGRSGNTIYF
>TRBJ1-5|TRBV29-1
CSVKQDSNQPQHF
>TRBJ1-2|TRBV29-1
CSATGQGDYGYTF
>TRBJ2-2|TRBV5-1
CASSLVRGAINTGELFF
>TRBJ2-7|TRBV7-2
CASSPGTVSYEQYF
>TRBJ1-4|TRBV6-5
CASSYSYGVDNEKLFF
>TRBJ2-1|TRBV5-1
CASSLGLYNEQFF
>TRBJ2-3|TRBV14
CASSPSGITQYF
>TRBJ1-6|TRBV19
CASTSSDSPLHF
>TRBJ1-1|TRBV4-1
CASSREGQVRAEAFF
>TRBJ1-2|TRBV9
CASSVGAGGRYGYTF
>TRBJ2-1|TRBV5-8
CASSLFGAGGFNEQFF
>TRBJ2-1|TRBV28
CASSRQGRTSGRQNEQFF
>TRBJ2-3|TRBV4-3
CASSQVGGIIDTQYF